These 15 T cell receptor beta chains were all obtained from the same sample, sequenced in a study of post-analysis software for immune sequencing data. Notes on the study in general: Higher frequency in patients than in controls was seen for about five TRBV segments, with TRBV5-6, TRBV5-1 and TRBV20-1 among them.

No antigens are known for them. Prepared TCR beta cDNA libraries contained unique molecular identifiers. TCRdb re-derived calls from the PCR reads in MiXCR, one entry per CDR3 protein. The sample contains some 700,000 distinct CDR3 sequences, roughly three fifths of which appear only once. The sample taken for sequencing was blood. Source of these receptors: a girl aged 2 to 9 with multiple sclerosis.

The chain combines TRBV19 with TRBJ2-1, with D perhaps TRBD2 (5 bases). Germline CDR1 is LNHDA and CDR2 is SQIVND (reference sequence). The CDR3 covers 15 residues. V was clipped by 7 bases and J by 0 bases, with 13 bases between them. Here the CDR3 reads CASTRQTSSYNEQFF. The CDR3, as DNA: TGTGCCAGTACCCGGCAAACTAGCTCCTACAATGAGCAGTTCTTC. The full variable domain, rest sourced from reference TRBV19 and TRBJ2-1, is DGGITQSPKYLFRKEGQNVTLSCEQNLNHDAMYWYRQDPGQGLRLIYYSQIVNDFQKGDIAEGYSVSREKKESFPLTVTSAQKNPTAFYLCASTRQTSSYNEQFFGPGTRLTVL.

The chain employs TRBV25-1 and TRBJ2-1; TRBD2 matches at 8 bases. This CDR3 region has 15 residues. Losses at the gene ends were 5 bases for V and 3 bases for J; bases not matched to a gene: 6. Germline V lookup: CDR1 MGHDK, CDR2 SYGVNS. This CDR3 reads CASSRTGGDYNEQFF. The CDR3 nucleotides are TGTGCCAGCAGTAGGACGGGGGGGGACTACAATGAGCAGTTCTTC.

This clonotype turned up a few times. The chain couples TRBV7-2 to TRBJ2-1, with D maybe TRBD1 (5 bases). CDR1 SGHTA and CDR2 FQGNSA come from the germline V gene. The germline V and J ends were trimmed by 2 bases and 6 bases, with 14 bases remaining between them. The CDR3 loop spans 15 amino acids. This CDR3 reads CASSLLSGKGNEQFF. The DNA of the CDR3 is TGTGCCAGCAGCTTACTTTCAGGGAAGGGCAATGAGCAGTTCTTC.

This clonotype was seen a few times. This rearrangement joins TRBV29-1 to TRBJ2-1; D is ambiguous. CDR1 and CDR2 from the germline V gene are SQVTM and ANQGSEA. Trimming took off 7 bases at V and 0 bases at J, with 13 bases between the two ends. The CDR3 runs 14 residues. CDR3 in DNA: TGCAGCGCCACCCAAACACCCTCCTACAATGAGCAGTTCTTC. Amino acid sequence: CSATQTPSYNEQFF.

The table lists this clonotype with many counts. The chain has TRBV27 and TRBJ2-7; 10 nucleotides agree with TRBD1. Germline V CDR1 and CDR2: MNHEY, SMNVEV (reference sequence). CDR3 size: 14 residues. V lost 6 bases and J lost 4; bases outside the gene matches: 6. In DNA form, the CDR3 reads TGTGCCAGCAGCTTAGCGGGACAGGGGTACGAGCAGTACTTC. It specifies CASSLAGQGYEQYF.

This clonotype has only a few counts. The chain recombines TRBV29-1 with TRBJ1-1, with D possibly being TRBD1 (5 bases). The CDR3 runs to 13 residues. Germline-derived CDR1 and CDR2 are SQVTM and ANQGSEA. Trimming stripped 4 bases from V and 1 base from J, with 10 bases between. The CDR3 sequence: CSVVGAPNTEAFF. The CDR3 DNA reads TGCAGCGTTGTTGGGGCCCCGAACACTGAAGCTTTCTTT. Drawing the rest from reference TRBV29-1 and TRBJ1-1, the complete variable domain is SAVISQKPSRDICQRGTSLTIQCQVDSQVTMMFWYRQQPGQSLTLIATANQGSEATYESGFVIDKFPISRPNLTFSTLTVSNMSPEDSSIYLCSVVGAPNTEAFFGQGTRLTVV.

The chain recombines TRBV7-2 with TRBJ1-1; 11 positions agree with TRBD1. The CDR3 covers 13 residues. Germline V gene data show CDR1 as SGHTA and CDR2 as FQGNSA. Trimming cost V 4 bases and J 6 bases; bases outside gene matches: 1. Here the CDR3 reads CASSWDRGAEAFF. CDR3 DNA: TGTGCCAGCAGCTGGGACAGGGGGGCTGAAGCTTTCTTT.

CDR3 nucleotides: TGTGCCAGCAGCTTAGCGGTGGGACCCTACGAGCAGTACTTC. It yields the protein CASSLAVGPYEQYF. The V call is TRBV7-2, the J call TRBJ2-7; D is perhaps TRBD1 or TRBD2 (5 bases each). CDR1 is SGHTA, CDR2 FQGNSA, per germline. Trimming shortened V by 0 bases and J by 2 bases, and 8 bases separated the two germline ends. This CDR3 contains 14 residues. The full variable domain, its missing parts supplied by reference TRBV7-2 and TRBJ2-7, is GAGVSQSPSNKVTEKGKDVELRCDPISGHTALYWYRQSLGQGLEFLIYFQGNSAPDKSGLPSDRFSAERTGGSVSTLTIQRTQQEDSAVYLCASSLAVGPYEQYFGPGTRLTVT.

Note on this clonotype: The CDR3 does not end in the conserved phenylalanine or tryptophan, so this is likely a read error. The gene calls are TRBV20-1 and TRBJ2-7; 7 bases are shared with TRBD1. The length of the CDR3 is 15 residues. Losses at the gene ends were 5 bases for V and 2 bases for J; bases not matched to a gene: 12. The germline gives CDR1 DFQATT, CDR2 SNEGSKA (reference sequence). CDR3 DNA: TGCAGTGCTTCCATCCGGGACAGCGAGACCTACGAGCAGTACTTA. As protein: CSASIRDSETYEQYL.

The chain couples TRBV29-1 to TRBJ2-7, with 9 bases aligning to TRBD2. The CDR3 covers 12 residues. V trimming: 7 bases; J trimming: 2 bases; junction bases outside the gene matches: 3. Germline V lookup: CDR1 SQVTM, CDR2 ANQGSEA. The CDR3, as DNA: TGCAGCGGGCTAGCGGGGCCCTACGAGCAGTACTTC. Translated: CSGLAGPYEQYF.

The chain links TRBV6-5 to TRBJ1-2, with 7 bases that match TRBD1. The length of the CDR3 is 14 residues. J was trimmed by 1 base and V by 4 bases; bases with no gene match: 3. Germline lookup yields CDR1 MNHEY and CDR2 SVGAGI. The CDR3 loop reads CASSLGQINYGYTF. CDR3 in DNA: TGTGCCAGCAGTTTGGGACAGATTAACTATGGCTACACCTTC.

J is TRBJ2-1 and V is TRBV29-1, with D perhaps TRBD2 (6 bases). V was pared by 4 bases and J by 3 bases, with 22 bases between. This CDR3 spans 17 amino acids. Germline V CDR1 and CDR2: SQVTM, ANQGSEA. CDR3 DNA: TGCAGCGTTGCGGGACTGGCGACCCAATCGAGCTACAATGAGCAGTTCTTC. It codes for CSVAGLATQSSYNEQFF.

This clonotype was recorded a few times. The chain combines TRBV6-5 with TRBJ2-3; possible D gene TRBD2, 6 bases. The CDR3 is 15 amino acids. The germline gives CDR1 MNHEY, CDR2 SVGAGI. V lost 3 bases, J lost 3 bases, and 13 bases lay in between. The CDR3 is CASSYRAGRTDTQYF. The DNA of the CDR3 is TGTGCCAGCAGTTATAGGGCAGGGAGGACAGATACGCAGTATTTT.

This clonotype was seen more than once but under ten times. This chain links TRBV29-1 with TRBJ2-5; D not certain. V lost 4 bases to trimming and J lost 4 bases, with 4 bases between them. The germline CDR1 and CDR2 sequences are SQVTM and ANQGSEA. This CDR3 contains 10 residues. As DNA, the CDR3 is TGCAGCGTTGGGCGAGAGACCCAGTACTTC. Protein product: CSVGRETQYF.

The gene calls are TRBV5-1 and TRBJ2-1; D may be TRBD1 or TRBD2 (5 bases each). V lost 5 bases, J lost 5 bases, and 17 bases lay in between. The CDR3 spans 15 residues. Germline CDR1 reads SGHRS; CDR2 reads YFSETQ. In nucleotides, the CDR3 is TGCGCCAGCAGTCGTTTGAGGGGTCTCCACAATGAGCAGTTCTTC. Its protein product is CASSRLRGLHNEQFF.